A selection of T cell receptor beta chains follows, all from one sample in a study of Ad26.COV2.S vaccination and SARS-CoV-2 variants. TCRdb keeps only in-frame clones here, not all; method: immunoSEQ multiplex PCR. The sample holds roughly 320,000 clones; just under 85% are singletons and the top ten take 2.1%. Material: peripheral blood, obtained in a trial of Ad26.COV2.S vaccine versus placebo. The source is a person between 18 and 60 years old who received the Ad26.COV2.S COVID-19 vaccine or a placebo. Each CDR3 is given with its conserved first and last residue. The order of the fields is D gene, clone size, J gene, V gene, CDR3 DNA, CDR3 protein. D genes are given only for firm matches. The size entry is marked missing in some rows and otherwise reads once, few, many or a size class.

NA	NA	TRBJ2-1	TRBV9	TGTGCCAGCAGCCCCAGGGGCAGGGTAGAAAAAGATCGCTACAATGAGCAGTTCTTC	CASSPRGRVEKDRYNEQFF
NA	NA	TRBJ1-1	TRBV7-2	TGTGCCAGCAGCCTGGACCGAGGAGAAGCTTTCTTT	CASSLDRGEAFF
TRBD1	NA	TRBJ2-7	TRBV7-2	TGTGCCAGCAGCTCCTTGATGAGGACAGGCGCCTACGAGCAGTACTTC	CASSSLMRTGAYEQYF
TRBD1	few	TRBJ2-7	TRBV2	TGTGCCAGCAGCTACCGGGACAGCGCTTACGAGCAGTACTTC	CASSYRDSAYEQYF
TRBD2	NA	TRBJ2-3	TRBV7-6	TGTGCCAGCAGCTTAGGGCTAGCGGGGGGATCCACAGATACGCAGTATTTT	CASSLGLAGGSTDTQYF
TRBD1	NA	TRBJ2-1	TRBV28	TGTGCCAGCAGTAGCCCCAGGGGGTATTTGGGTGAGCAGTTCTTC	CASSSPRGYLGEQFF
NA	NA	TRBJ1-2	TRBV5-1	TGCGCCAGCAGCTTCACCTCTAACTATGGCTACACCTTC	CASSFTSNYGYTF
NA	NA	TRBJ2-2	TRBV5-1	TGCGCCAGCAGCTTGGCCTCTATGACAGGCGGGTCCGGGGAGCTGTTTTTT	CASSLASMTGGSGELFF
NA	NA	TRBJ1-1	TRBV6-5	TGTGCCAGCAGTTACTGGGCAGATTCATCGAACACTGAAGCTTTCTTT	CASSYWADSSNTEAFF
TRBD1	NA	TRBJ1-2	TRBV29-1	TGCAGCGTCACCTCGGGACAGGGCTATGGCTACACCTTC	CSVTSGQGYGYTF
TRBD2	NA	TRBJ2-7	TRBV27	TGTGCCAGCGGGGACTACTCCTACGAGCAGTACTTC	CASGDYSYEQYF
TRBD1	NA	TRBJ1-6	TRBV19	TGTGCCACCAAAGACAGGGGGCGCGCACCCCTCCACTTT	CATKDRGRAPLHF
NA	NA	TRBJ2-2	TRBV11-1	TGTGCCAGCAGCTTAGTAGGGGGGGACAACACCGGGGAGCTGTTTTTT	CASSLVGGDNTGELFF
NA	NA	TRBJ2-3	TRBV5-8	TGTGCCAGCAGCCTGCAAACCCGGGGGTCGGGAACAGATACGCAGTATTTT	CASSLQTRGSGTDTQYF
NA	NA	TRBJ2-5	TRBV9	TGTGCCAGCAGCCCCTTGGGGGGTTCACAAGAGACCCAGTACTTC	CASSPLGGSQETQYF
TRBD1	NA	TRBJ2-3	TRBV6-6	TGTGCCAGCAGACTAACAGGGGGCACAGATACGCAGTATTTT	CASRLTGGTDTQYF
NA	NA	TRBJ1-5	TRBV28	TGTGCCAGCAGTGGGAGGTCAGCGGGCAATCAGCCCCAGCATTTT	CASSGRSAGNQPQHF